This TCR beta chain was observed in a study of blood T cell repertoires in COVID-19. Study as a whole: Sites in the United States, Italy and Spain provided acute and convalescent COVID-19 samples. From T cells, B-cell-depleted T cells, or PBMCs came the material, which was cDNA or gDNA.

The CDR3 has 15 amino acids. CDR1 is SNHLY and CDR2 is FYNNEI in the germline V gene. With 1 base clipped from V and 9 bases from J, the junction kept 7 bases outside the gene matches. In the authors' workflow: Estimation of nucleated cell counts relied on the amplification of reference gene primers. The assay was immunoSEQ multiplex PCR, and TCRdb's table has in-frame clones only and misses some. V and J calls and clone size are given by that table; D and trimming were obtained from the DNA. In the table there are some 190,000 clones, about nine tenths of which are singletons. The material sequenced was peripheral blood. This chain joins TRBV2 and TRBJ2-1; 9 positions agree with TRBD2. This TCR came from a man younger than 35 with active or convalescent COVID-19. The CDR3 nucleotides are TGTGCCAGCAGTGAAGTGGCTAGCGGGACTGGTGAGCAGTTCTTC. Residues: CASSEVASGTGEQFF.